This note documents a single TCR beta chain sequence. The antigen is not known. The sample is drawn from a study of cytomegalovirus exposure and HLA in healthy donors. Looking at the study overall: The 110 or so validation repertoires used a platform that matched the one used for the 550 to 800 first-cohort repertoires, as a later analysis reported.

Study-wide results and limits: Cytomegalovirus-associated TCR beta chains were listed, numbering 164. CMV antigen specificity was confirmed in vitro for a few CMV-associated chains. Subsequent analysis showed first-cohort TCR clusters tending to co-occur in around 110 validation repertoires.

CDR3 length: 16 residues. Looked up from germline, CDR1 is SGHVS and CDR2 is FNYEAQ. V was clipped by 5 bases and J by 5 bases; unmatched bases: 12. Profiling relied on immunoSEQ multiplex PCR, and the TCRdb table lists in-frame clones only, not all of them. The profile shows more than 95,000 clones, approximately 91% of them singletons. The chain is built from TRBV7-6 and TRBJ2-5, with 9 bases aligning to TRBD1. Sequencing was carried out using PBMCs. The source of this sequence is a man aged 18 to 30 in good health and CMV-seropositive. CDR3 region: CASSLQGASGSETQYF. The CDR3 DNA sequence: TGTGCCAGCAGCCTACAGGGGGCGTCGGGATCGGAGACCCAGTACTTC.